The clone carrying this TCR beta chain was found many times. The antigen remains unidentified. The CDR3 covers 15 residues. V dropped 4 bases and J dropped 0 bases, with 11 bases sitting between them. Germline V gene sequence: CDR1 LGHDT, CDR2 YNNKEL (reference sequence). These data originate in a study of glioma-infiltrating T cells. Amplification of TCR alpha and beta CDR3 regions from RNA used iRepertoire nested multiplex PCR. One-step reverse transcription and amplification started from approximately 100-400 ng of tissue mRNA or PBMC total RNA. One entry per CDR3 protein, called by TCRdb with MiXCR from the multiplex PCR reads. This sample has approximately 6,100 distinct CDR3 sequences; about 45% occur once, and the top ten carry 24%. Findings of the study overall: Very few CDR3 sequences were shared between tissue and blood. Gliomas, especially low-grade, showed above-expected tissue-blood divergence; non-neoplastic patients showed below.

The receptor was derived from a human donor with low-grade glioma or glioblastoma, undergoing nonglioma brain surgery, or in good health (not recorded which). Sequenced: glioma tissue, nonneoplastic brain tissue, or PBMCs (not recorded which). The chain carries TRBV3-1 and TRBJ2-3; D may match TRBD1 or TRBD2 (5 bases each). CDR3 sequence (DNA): TGTGCCAGCAGCCCCAGCGGACAAAGCACAGATACGCAGTATTTT. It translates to CASSPSGQSTDTQYF.